This T cell receptor beta chain was sequenced in a study of tumor-infiltrating lymphocytes in primary liver carcinoma. The V gene's germline CDR1 is MGHRA and CDR2 YSYEKL. V was trimmed by 1 base and J by 3 bases, leaving 16 bases between them. CDR3 size: 16 residues. A remark on this clonotype: Its antigen is unknown. A read error is likely, as this CDR3 ends without the conserved phenylalanine or tryptophan.

Notes on the study in general: Relative to tumor region pairs, the tumor-adjacent and tumor-blood pairs showed overlap that was lower.

TCR beta cDNA was prepared out of about 530 ng total RNA by means of a constant-region primer. Slightly modified ARM-PCR served as the procedure for the TCR beta libraries. These libraries came from three rounds of nested multiplex PCR. Forward primers for TRBV1-TRBV30 and a C-beta reverse primer served the first two PCR rounds, at approximately 10 cycles each. Each CDR3 protein gets one entry after TCRdb re-called the multiplex PCR reads with MiXCR. The table shows about 320,000 distinct CDR3 sequences, with over 55% occurring only once. Blood RNA originated from unsorted whole blood, with germline DNA additionally extracted. Collection of 3 to 4 milliliters of peripheral blood took place before surgery.

The source material was peripheral blood. This receptor was taken from a man in his forties with primary liver carcinoma and hepatitis B virus infection. The chain couples TRBV4-1 to TRBJ2-7, with D perhaps assigned TRBD1 or TRBD2 (6 bases each). CDR3 protein: CASSQVGGTWYYEQYL. The CDR3 coding sequence is TGCGCCAGCAGCCAAGTGGGCGGGACATGGTACTACGAGCAGTACCTC.